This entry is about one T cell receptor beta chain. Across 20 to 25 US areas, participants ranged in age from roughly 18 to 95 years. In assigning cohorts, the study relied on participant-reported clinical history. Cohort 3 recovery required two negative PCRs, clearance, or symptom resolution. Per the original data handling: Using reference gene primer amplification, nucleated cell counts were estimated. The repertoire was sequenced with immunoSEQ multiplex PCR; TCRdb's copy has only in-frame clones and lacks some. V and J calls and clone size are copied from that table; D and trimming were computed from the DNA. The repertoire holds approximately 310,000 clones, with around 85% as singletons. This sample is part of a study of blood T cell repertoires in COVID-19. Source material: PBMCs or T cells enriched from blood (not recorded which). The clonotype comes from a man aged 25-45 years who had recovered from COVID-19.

The CDR3 nucleotides read TGTGCCAGCAGCAAGGGACAGGAGGGATACGAGCAGTACTTC. This codes for CASSKGQEGYEQYF. The V gene is TRBV7-3, the J gene TRBJ2-7; 8 bases agree with TRBD1. J lost 4 bases, V lost 5 bases, and 7 bases had no gene match. CDR1 SGHTA and CDR2 FQGTGA come from the germline V gene. The CDR3 has 14 amino acids.